This T cell receptor beta chain is from a study of cytotoxic CD8 clonotypes in ibrutinib-treated CLL. Overall study findings and caveats: Clonality went up at ibrutinib response and then declined back toward baseline at progression. Baseline clonality, above age-matched healthy donor levels, tracked circulating CD8+ T-cell counts.

Repertoires were generated with immunoSEQ multiplex PCR, while TCRdb's copy carries only in-frame clones and drops some. The table records 300,000 to 350,000 clones, roughly 80% of them present only once. Per the germline V gene, CDR1 is SGDLS and CDR2 is YYNGEE. Trimming left V 3 bases short and J 0 bases short, with 10 bases between. This CDR3 spans 15 amino acids. As for this clone: The target antigen is unknown. Other DNA sequences in this specimen translate into the identical CDR3.

The authors obtained 1.5 to 2.5 micrograms of genomic DNA from cryopreserved PBMCs for TCR beta libraries. The chain is built from TRBV9 and TRBJ1-5, with D hard to call. The sequences come from PBMCs, collected before ibrutinib treatment. The TCR comes from a human donor with chronic lymphocytic leukemia. CDR3 sequence reads: CASSATPYSNQPQHF. The CDR3 bases are TGTGCCAGCAGCGCGACACCATATAGCAATCAGCCCCAGCATTTT.